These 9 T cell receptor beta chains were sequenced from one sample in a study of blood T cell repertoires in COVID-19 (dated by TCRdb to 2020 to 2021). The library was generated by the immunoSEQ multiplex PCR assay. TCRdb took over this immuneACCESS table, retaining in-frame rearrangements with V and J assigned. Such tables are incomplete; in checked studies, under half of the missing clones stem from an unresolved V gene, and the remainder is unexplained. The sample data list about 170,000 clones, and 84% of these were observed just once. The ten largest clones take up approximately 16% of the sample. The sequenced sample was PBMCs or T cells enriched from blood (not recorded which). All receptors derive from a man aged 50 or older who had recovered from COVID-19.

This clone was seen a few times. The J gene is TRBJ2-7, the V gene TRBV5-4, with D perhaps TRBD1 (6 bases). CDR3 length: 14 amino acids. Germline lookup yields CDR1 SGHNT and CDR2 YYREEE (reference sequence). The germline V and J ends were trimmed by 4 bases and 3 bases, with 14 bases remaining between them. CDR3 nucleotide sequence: TGTGCCAGCAGCCTCCCACAGGGTGGCTACGAGCAGTACTTC. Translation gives CASSLPQGGYEQYF.

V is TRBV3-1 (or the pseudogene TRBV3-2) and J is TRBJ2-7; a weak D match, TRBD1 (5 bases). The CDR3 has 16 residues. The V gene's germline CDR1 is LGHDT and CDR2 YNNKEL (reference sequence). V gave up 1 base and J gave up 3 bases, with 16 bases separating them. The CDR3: CASSQAGILGNYEQYF. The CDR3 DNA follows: TGTGCCAGCAGCCAAGCAGGGATTTTGGGCAACTACGAGCAGTACTTC.

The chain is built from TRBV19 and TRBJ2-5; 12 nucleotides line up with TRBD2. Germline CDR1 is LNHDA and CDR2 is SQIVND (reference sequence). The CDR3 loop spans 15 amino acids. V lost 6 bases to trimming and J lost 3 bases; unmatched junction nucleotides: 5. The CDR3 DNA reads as TGTGCCAGTAGCGTACTAGCGGGGGGAAAAGAGACCCAGTACTTC. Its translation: CASSVLAGGKETQYF.

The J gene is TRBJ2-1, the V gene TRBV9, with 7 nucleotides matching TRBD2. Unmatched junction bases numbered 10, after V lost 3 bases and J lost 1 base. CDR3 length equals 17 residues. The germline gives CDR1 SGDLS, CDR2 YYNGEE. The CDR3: CASSAAGDSGSYNEQFF. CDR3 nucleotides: TGTGCCAGCAGCGCCGCGGGGGACTCGGGGTCCTACAATGAGCAGTTCTTC.

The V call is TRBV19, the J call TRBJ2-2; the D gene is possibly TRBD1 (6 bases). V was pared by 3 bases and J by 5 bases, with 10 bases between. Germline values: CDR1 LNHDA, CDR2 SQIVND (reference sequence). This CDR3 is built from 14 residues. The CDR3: CASSMYRETGELFF. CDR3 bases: TGTGCCAGTAGTATGTACAGGGAAACCGGGGAGCTGTTTTTT.

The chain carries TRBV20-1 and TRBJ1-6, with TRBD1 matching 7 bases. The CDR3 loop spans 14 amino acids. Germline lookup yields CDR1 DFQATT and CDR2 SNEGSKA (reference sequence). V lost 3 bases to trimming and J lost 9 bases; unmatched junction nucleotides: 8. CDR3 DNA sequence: TGCAGTGCTAGTTCACAGGGGTCGGTTTCACCCCTCCACTTT. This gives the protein CSASSQGSVSPLHF.

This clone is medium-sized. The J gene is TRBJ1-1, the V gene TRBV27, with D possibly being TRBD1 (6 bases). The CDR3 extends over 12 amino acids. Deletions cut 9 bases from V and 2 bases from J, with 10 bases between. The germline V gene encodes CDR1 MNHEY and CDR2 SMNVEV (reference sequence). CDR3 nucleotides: TGTGCCAGTCGGGGGGCCAACACTGAAGCTTTCTTT. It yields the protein CASRGANTEAFF.

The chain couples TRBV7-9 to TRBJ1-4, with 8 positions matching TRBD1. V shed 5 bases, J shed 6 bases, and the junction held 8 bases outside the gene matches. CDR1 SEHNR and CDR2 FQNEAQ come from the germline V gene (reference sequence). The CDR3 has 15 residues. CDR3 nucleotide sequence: TGTGCCAGCAGCACAAGGGCAGGGGGCGATGAAAAACTGTTTTTT. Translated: CASSTRAGGDEKLFF.

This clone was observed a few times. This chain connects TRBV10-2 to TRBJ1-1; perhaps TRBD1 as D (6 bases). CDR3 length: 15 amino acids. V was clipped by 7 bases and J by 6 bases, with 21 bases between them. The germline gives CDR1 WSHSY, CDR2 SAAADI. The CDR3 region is CASMPTGQKGSEAFF. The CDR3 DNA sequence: TGCGCCAGCATGCCTACCGGACAGAAAGGCTCTGAAGCTTTCTTT.